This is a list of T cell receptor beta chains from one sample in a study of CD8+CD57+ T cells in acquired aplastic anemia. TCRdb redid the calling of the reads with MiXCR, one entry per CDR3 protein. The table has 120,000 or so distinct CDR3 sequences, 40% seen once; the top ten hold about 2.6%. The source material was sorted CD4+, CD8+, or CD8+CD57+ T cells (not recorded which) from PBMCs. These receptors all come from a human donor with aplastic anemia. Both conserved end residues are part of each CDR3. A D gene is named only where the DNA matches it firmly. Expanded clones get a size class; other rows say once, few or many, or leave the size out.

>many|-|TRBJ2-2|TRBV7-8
TGTGCCAGCAGCTTACCGACAGTTACCGGGGAGCTGTTTTTT
CASSLPTVTGELFF
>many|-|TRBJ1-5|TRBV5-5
TGTGCCAGCAGCTTGGGGTTCTATAGCAATCAGCCCCAGCATTTT
CASSLGFYSNQPQHF
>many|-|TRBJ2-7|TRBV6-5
TGTGCCAGCAGTTACTCGATTCAGTTCTACGAGCAGTACTTC
CASSYSIQFYEQYF
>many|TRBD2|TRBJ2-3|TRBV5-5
TGTGCCAGCAACTCCGGGGGGGCCACAGATACGCAGTATTTT
CASNSGGATDTQYF
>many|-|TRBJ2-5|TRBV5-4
TGTGCCAGCGGTCCATTCGGGGGAGAGACCCAGTACTTC
CASGPFGGETQYF
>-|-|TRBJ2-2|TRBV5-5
TGTGCCAGCAGCTACCCGGACAGACGGACCGGGGAGCTGTTTTTT
CASSYPDRRTGELFF
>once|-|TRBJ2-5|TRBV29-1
TGCAGCGTTGAAGCGGGCGAGGAGACCCAGTACTTC
CSVEAGEETQYF
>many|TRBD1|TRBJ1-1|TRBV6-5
TGTGCCAGCAGTTACGGGACAGGGACAAACACTGAAGCTTTCTTT
CASSYGTGTNTEAFF
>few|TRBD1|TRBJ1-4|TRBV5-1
TGCGCCAGCAGCTTGATAGGACAGGGCTTAAATGAAAAACTGTTTTTT
CASSLIGQGLNEKLFF
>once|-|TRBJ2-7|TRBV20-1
TGCAGTGCTAGAGATTCGGGCAGGGCGCAGTACTTC
CSARDSGRAQYF
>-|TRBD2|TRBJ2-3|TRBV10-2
TGCGCCAGCAGTGGGCGGGGACTAGCGGGGGGGAATGAGCAGTATTTT
CASSGRGLAGGNEQYF
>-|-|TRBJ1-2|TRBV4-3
TGCGCCAGCAGCCAAGCCCTCTGGGATGGCAACACCTTC
CASSQALWDGNTF
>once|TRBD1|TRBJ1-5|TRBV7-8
TGTGCCAGCAGCTCGTTACAGGGGTCCAATCAGCCCCAGCATTTT
CASSSLQGSNQPQHF
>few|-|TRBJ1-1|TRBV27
TGTGCCAGCAGTCCCTTTACTCCGCCCGGGGCTTTCTTT
CASSPFTPPGAFF
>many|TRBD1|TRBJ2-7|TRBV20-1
TGCAGTGCTAGAGTGGGACAGGGATTATACGAGCAGTACTTC
CSARVGQGLYEQYF
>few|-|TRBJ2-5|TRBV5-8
TGTGCCAGCAGCTTACGCCAACCCGGGCCCGAGGGGACCCAGTACTTC
CASSLRQPGPEGTQYF
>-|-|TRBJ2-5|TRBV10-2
TGCGCCAGCAGCGCCCAGTACTTC
CASSAQYF
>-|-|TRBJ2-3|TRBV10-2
TGCGCCAGCAGTGATTCTCCGAGAATCCTAAGCACAGATACGCAGTATTTT
CASSDSPRILSTDTQYF
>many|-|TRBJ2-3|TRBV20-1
TGCAGTGCCCCGCCCCCAGGGCTAGCAGACGCAGATACGCAGTATTTT
CSAPPPGLADADTQYF
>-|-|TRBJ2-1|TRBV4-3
TGCGCCAGCAGCCAAGATAGTACCCTCCAAGCGGAGCAGTTCTTC
CASSQDSTLQAEQFF
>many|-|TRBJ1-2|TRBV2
TGTGCCAGCAGTGTTTCCTTGTATGGCTACACCTTC
CASSVSLYGYTF
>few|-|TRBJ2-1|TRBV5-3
TGTGCCAGAAGCTATTTGGATGAGCAGTTCTTC
CARSYLDEQFF
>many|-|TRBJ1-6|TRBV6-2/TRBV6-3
TGTGCCAGCAACGGACAGAAGAATTCACCCCTCCACTTT
CASNGQKNSPLHF
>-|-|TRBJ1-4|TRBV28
TGTGCCAGCAGCCGCCGACAGGAAAGAAGGAATGAAAAACTGTTTTTT
CASSRRQERRNEKLFF
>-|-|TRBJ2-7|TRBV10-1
TGCGCCAGCAGTGAGGGACTGGGCGAATCCTACGAGCAGTACTTC
CASSEGLGESYEQYF
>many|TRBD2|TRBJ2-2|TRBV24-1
TGTGCCACGGGGGGGACTGTTGGAACCGGGGAGCTGTTTTTT
CATGGTVGTGELFF
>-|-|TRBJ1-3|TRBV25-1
TGTGCCAGCAGTGAATGGGGGGTCTCTGGAAACACCATATACTTT
CASSEWGVSGNTIYF
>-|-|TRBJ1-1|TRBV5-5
TGTGCCAGCAGCCTCCAGGGCTTGCGGGTAGCTTTCTTT
CASSLQGLRVAFF
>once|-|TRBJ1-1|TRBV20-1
TGCAGTGCTAGACTTCGGGGGAACACTGAAGCTTTCTTT
CSARLRGNTEAFF
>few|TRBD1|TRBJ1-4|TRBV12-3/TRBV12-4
TGTGCCAGCAGCCCCGGAGACAGGGGTAATGAAAAACTGTTTTTT
CASSPGDRGNEKLFF
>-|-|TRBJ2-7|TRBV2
TGTGCTGGGGCGACAGCCTACGAGCAGTACTTC
CAGATAYEQYF
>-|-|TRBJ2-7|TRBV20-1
TGCAGTGCTAGAGTGTCCGGGACCGACCCCTACGAGCAGTACTTC
CSARVSGTDPYEQYF
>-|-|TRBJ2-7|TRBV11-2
TGTGCCAGCAGCGCCAATATGGGACTCACCGACTACGAGCAGTACTTC
CASSANMGLTDYEQYF
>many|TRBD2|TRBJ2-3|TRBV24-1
TGTGCCACCAGTGATGCCACTAGCGGGGGGTCAGATACGCAGTATTTT
CATSDATSGGSDTQYF
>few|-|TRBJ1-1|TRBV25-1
TGTGCCAGCAGTGTTGAGGGGGTGAACACTGAAGCTTTCTTT
CASSVEGVNTEAFF
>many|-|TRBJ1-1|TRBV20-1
TGCAGTGGACCCAAAGGAATTAACACTGAAGCTTTCTTT
CSGPKGINTEAFF
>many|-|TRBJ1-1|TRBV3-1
TGTGCCAGCAGCCGCCTTAAGGACACTGAAGCTTTCTTT
CASSRLKDTEAFF
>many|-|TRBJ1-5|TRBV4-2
TGTGCCAGCAGCCAGGGACCGGCTAGCAATCAGCCCCAGCATTTT
CASSQGPASNQPQHF
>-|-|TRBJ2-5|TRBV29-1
TGCAGCGTCGAAGGTCGGAGGGGAGGTACCCAGTACTTC
CSVEGRRGGTQYF
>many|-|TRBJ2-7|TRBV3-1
TGTGCCAGCAGCCCACGCCGAGACAGAACCTACGAGCAGTACTTC
CASSPRRDRTYEQYF
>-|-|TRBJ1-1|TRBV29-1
TGCAGCGTTCGACAGTTTACTGAAGCTTTCTTT
CSVRQFTEAFF
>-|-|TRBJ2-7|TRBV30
TGTGCCTGGAGTGTAAGGGACGAGCAGTACTTC
CAWSVRDEQYF
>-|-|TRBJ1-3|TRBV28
TGTGCCAGCAGTTACCTGAACTCTGGAAACACCATATATTTT
CASSYLNSGNTIYF
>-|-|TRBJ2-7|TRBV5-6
TGTGCCAGCAGCCCAAGTGGGGCCTACGAGCAGTACTTC
CASSPSGAYEQYF
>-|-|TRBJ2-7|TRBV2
TGTGCCAGCAGTATCGGTCAGGGGATCGTCGAGCAGTACTTC
CASSIGQGIVEQYF
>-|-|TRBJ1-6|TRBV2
TGTGCCAGCAGCTTACTCCCGGAGAATTCACCCCTCCACTTT
CASSLLPENSPLHF
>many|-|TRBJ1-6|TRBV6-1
TGTGCCAGCAGTGAAGCAGGGAGGGGAAGGTCACCCCTCCACTTT
CASSEAGRGRSPLHF
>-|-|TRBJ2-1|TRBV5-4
TGTGCCAGCAGCTTGGGTGGGCGCGGGACTTACAATGAGCAGTTCTTC
CASSLGGRGTYNEQFF
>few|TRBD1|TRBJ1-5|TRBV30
TGTGCCTGGAGATCAACAGGGGTGGGACAGCCCCAGCATTTT
CAWRSTGVGQPQHF
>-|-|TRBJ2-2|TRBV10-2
TGCGCCAGCAGCCAGACCCCTGGGGAGGTTGGCACCGGGGAGCTGTTTTTT
CASSQTPGEVGTGELFF
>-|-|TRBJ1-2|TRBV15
TGTGCCACCAGCAGTCAAAACGGTGGCTACACCTTC
CATSSQNGGYTF
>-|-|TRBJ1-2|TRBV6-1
TGTGCCAGCAGAGAGACGAACAGGAGAACTTCGGGCTACACCTTC
CASRETNRRTSGYTF